These 12 T cell receptor beta chains were all obtained from the same sample, sequenced in a study of shared clonotypes between healthy human individuals. Only CD45RO-negative cells positively selected for CCR7 counted as naive CD8 cells, so terminally differentiated effector memory CD45RA+ cells were excluded. Clones were read by immunoSEQ multiplex PCR, and TCRdb kept only the in-frame ones, dropping some. The sample shows more than 2 million clones, about 94% of them seen only once. Sequencing was carried out using naive CD8+ T cells from PBMCs. These receptors were collected from a man aged 18 to 30 in good health. Some clones in this sample may be carry-over from other donors' samples.

As regards this clone: This may stem from a read error, because a much larger clone lies one nucleotide away. The sample carries other DNA sequences with the same CDR3. The V call is TRBV9, the J call TRBJ2-2; D call uncertain. The V end lost 2 bases, the J end lost 6 bases, and 2 bases lay between the germline ends. There are 11 residues in the CDR3. Germline CDR1 and CDR2: SGDLS and YYNGEE. The CDR3 loop reads CASSVSGELFF. Written as DNA, the CDR3 is TGTGCCAGCAGCGTGTCCGGGGAGCTGTTTTTT.

The V call is TRBV10-3, the J call TRBJ2-5; TRBD2 might be the D (6 bases). The V end was cut by 3 bases, the J end by 5 bases, with 10 bases between. Germline CDR1 reads ENHRY; CDR2 reads SYGVKD. The CDR3 is 13 residues long. CDR3 coding DNA: TGTGCCATCAGTGACGGGGGAGTGGAGACCCAGTACTTC. It translates to CAISDGGVETQYF.

This rearrangement joins TRBV9 to TRBJ1-5; 7 bases are shared with TRBD1. The V gene end was trimmed by 3 bases and the J gene end by 2 bases; junction bases not matched to a gene: 17. This CDR3 region has 19 residues. The germline gives CDR1 SGDLS, CDR2 YYNGEE. The CDR3 DNA follows: TGTGCCAGCAGCGGGGGCCCCAAGACGCGAGACAGGGGCAATCAGCCCCAGCATTTT. This encodes CASSGGPKTRDRGNQPQHF.

CDR3 sequence (DNA): TGTGCCAGCAGTGAAGCGCTCAGAGAGCGGGTACAAGAGACCCAGTACTTC. Translation: CASSEALRERVQETQYF. J is TRBJ2-5 and V is TRBV6-1; possible D gene TRBD2, 6 bases. Trimming cost V 0 bases and J 2 bases, with 16 bases left between them. In germline, CDR1 is MNHNS, CDR2 SASEGT. The CDR3 loop spans 17 amino acids.

This sequence joins TRBV6-4 and TRBJ2-2, with D hard to call. The length of the CDR3 is 13 residues. Trimming removed 7 bases from V and 2 bases from J, with 8 bases in between. The germline V gene has CDR1 MRHNA and CDR2 SNTAGT. DNA for the CDR3: TGTGCCAGCAAGAGCCAAAACACCGGGGAGCTGTTTTTT. Translating gives CASKSQNTGELFF.

The genes are TRBV9 and TRBJ1-3; the D is unclear. Germline lookup yields CDR1 SGDLS and CDR2 YYNGEE. V was clipped by 0 bases and J by 4 bases, with 11 bases between them. The CDR3 has 15 residues. The CDR3 loop is CASSVEGGVGNTIYF. The CDR3 DNA follows: TGTGCCAGCAGCGTAGAGGGTGGGGTAGGAAACACCATATATTTT.

V usage is TRBV7-7 and J usage is TRBJ2-1; TRBD1 agrees at 9 bases. CDR3 size: 16 residues. Per germline, CDR1 SSHAT and CDR2 FNYEAQ (reference sequence). With 1 base clipped from V and 5 bases from J, the junction kept 6 bases outside the gene matches. As DNA, the CDR3 is TGTGCCAGCAGCTTAGTTCGGACAGGGGCTCACAATGAGCAGTTCTTC. It translates to CASSLVRTGAHNEQFF.

This chain links TRBV27 with TRBJ2-7; the match to TRBD2 covers 9 bases. J lost 6 bases, V lost 1 base, and 7 bases had no gene match. CDR1 is MNHEY and CDR2 is SMNVEV in the germline V gene (reference sequence). CDR3 size: 15 residues. The CDR3 DNA reads as TGTGCCAGCAGTTTATGGGCGGGAGGGCCAGGCGAGCAGTACTTC. Translated: CASSLWAGGPGEQYF.

The chain joins TRBV15 to TRBJ2-7, with 7 positions matching TRBD2. The germline CDR1 and CDR2 sequences are LNHNV and YYDKDF (reference sequence). J gave up 1 base and V 4 bases, and 1 base lay outside the gene matches. This CDR3 region has 13 residues. The CDR3 protein is CATSTSGSYEQYF. The CDR3, as DNA: TGTGCCACCAGCACTAGCGGATCCTACGAGCAGTACTTC.

The chain is built from TRBV30 and TRBJ1-5; possible D gene TRBD1, 6 bases. Trimming pared 0 bases from V and 7 bases from J, leaving 16 bases between. The CDR3 is made up of 15 amino acids. Germline CDR1 and CDR2: GTSNPN and SVGIG (reference sequence). Here the CDR3 DNA reads TGTGCCTGGAGTGTAATCGGGGGCCAGGCCCAGCCCCAGCATTTT. Translating gives CAWSVIGGQAQPQHF.

About this clone: The sample holds other DNA sequences that translate to the same CDR3. V usage is TRBV5-6 and J usage is TRBJ2-7; TRBD1 matches at 9 bases. Germline V lookup: CDR1 SGHDT, CDR2 YYEEEE. CDR3 length equals 14 residues. V gave up 3 bases and J gave up 4 bases; unmatched junction bases: 5. The CDR3 coding sequence is TGTGCCAGCAGCTCCGGGACAGGGTTTTACGAGCAGTACTTC. Its protein product is CASSSGTGFYEQYF.

The CDR3 bases are TGTGCTAGTGGTTTGGCCCCCAGGAGGGATACGCAGTATTTT. Encoded protein: CASGLAPRRDTQYF. The chain couples TRBV12-5 to TRBJ2-3; weak D call: TRBD2 (5 bases). V lost 1 base and J lost 6, with 11 bases in between. Germline V gene lookup returns CDR1 LGHNT and CDR2 FRNRAP. The CDR3 covers 14 residues.